A single sample is the source of the 5 T cell receptor beta chains below, sequenced in a study of tumor and adjacent non-tumor tissue in lung cancer. RNA was extracted from bulk tissue without any cell sorting. Distant lung tissue was collected more than 3 cm away from the tumor edge. Three rounds of nested PCR, following a modified ARM-PCR protocol, produced the TCRbeta library. From the multiplex PCR reads, TCRdb called clonotypes with MiXCR, one entry per CDR3 protein. The table has 47,000 or so distinct CDR3 sequences, around 67% seen once; the top ten hold around 28%. The sequenced material came from distant non-tumor lung tissue. The receptors come from a woman in her sixties or seventies with non-small cell lung cancer.

Of note for this clonotype: Relative to the germline gene, one junction end is altered; a read error may explain this. J is TRBJ1-1 and V is TRBV6-2 or TRBV6-3; no clear D. Germline assignment: CDR1 MNHEY and CDR2 SVGEGT. CDR3 size: 12 residues. The CDR3 protein is CATSYSETEAFF. In DNA form, the CDR3 reads TGCGCCACTAGTTACTCGGAGACTGAAGCTTTCTTT.

The J gene is TRBJ1-4, the V gene TRBV23-1; a weak D match, TRBD1 (6 bases). TRBV23-1 is flagged as an ORF with uncertain function. V dropped 3 bases and J dropped 8 bases, with 19 bases sitting between them. CDR3 length: 16 amino acids. The CDR3 bases are TGCGCCAGCAGTCACCCCTCCGGGACATGGGCGGAAAAACTGTTTTTT. This translates into CASSHPSGTWAEKLFF.

Note on this clonotype: Relative to the germline gene, one junction end is altered; a read error may explain this. The chain recombines TRBV10-2 with TRBJ2-7; unclear D gene. The V gene's germline CDR1 is WSHSY and CDR2 SAAADI. The CDR3 is 11 residues long. Written as DNA, the CDR3 is TGTGCCAGCCGTGTTTCCTACGAGCAGTACTTC. Translated: CASRVSYEQYF.

The rearrangement links TRBV20-1 to TRBJ2-7; tentative D call: TRBD1 (7 bases). The CDR3 has 14 residues. V was trimmed by 8 bases and J by 3 bases, leaving 20 bases between them. Germline V CDR1 and CDR2: DFQATT, SNEGSKA (reference sequence). CDR3: CSILRGQGVYEQYF. CDR3 in DNA: TGCAGTATCCTCCGGGGGCAGGGGGTCTACGAGCAGTACTTC.

This clonotype was detected only a few times. V is TRBV7-9 and J is TRBJ1-3; 8 positions agree with TRBD1. The CDR3 is 15 residues long. CDR1 and CDR2 from the germline V gene are SEHNR and FQNEAQ (reference sequence). J gave up 2 bases and V 5 bases, and 5 bases lay outside the gene matches. CDR3 protein: CASSPWTGPGNTIYF. The CDR3 DNA reads as TGTGCCAGCAGCCCATGGACAGGGCCTGGAAACACCATATATTTT.